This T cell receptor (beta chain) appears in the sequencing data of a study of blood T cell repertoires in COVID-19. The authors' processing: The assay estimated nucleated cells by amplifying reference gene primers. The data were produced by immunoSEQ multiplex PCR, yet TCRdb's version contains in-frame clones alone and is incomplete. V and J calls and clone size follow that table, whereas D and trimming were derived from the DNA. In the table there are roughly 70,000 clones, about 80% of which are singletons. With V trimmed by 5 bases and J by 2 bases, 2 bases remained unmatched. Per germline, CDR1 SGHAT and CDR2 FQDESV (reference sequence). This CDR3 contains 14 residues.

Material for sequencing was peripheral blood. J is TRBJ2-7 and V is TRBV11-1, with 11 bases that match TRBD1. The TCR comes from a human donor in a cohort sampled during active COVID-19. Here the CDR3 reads CASSPGQGAYEQYF. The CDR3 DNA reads TGTGCCAGCAGCCCGGGACAGGGGGCCTACGAGCAGTACTTC. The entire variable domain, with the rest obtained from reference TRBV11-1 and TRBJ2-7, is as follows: EAEVAQSPRYKITEKSQAVAFWCDPISGHATLYWYRQILGQGPELLVQFQDESVVDDSQLPKDRFSAERLKGVDSTLKIQPAELGDSAMYLCASSPGQGAYEQYFGPGTRLTVT.